This T cell receptor beta chain was observed in a study of CD8+ T cells in alopecia areata. Following RNA extraction, reverse transcription yielded cDNA that acted as the sequencing template. Some clones are missing from TCRdb's copy, which holds only in-frame ones; the method was immunoSEQ multiplex PCR. This table has under 75,000 clones, under 55% appearing once. This CDR3 contains 15 residues. V and J are TRBV12-2 and TRBJ1-3; the table's D gene call, TRBD1, was not cross checked with the DNA. TRBV12-2 is termed a pseudogene. The receptor was derived from a human donor with alopecia areata. Sequences were derived from CD8+ T cells sorted from blood, sampled at week 0. DNA of the CDR3: TGTGCAAGTCGCTTAGCCCCCCTGGCCGGAAACACCATATATTTT. This encodes CASRLAPLAGNTIYF.